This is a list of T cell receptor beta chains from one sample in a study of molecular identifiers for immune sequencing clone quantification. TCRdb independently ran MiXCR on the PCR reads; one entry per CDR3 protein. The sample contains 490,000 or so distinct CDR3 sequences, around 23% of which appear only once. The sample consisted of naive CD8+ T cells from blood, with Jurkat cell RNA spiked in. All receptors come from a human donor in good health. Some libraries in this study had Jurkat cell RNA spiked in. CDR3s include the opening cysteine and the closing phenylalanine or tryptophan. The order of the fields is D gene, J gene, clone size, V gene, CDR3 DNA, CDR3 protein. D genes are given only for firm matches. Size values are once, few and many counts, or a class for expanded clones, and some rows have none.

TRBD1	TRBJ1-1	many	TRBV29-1	TGCAGCGTTGTGGGGACAGGCGGAATGAACACTGAAGCTTTCTTT	CSVVGTGGMNTEAFF
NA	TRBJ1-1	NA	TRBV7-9	TGTGCCAGCAGCGTGGCGTGGGGCTGGGGCACTGAAGCTTTCTTT	CASSVAWGWGTEAFF
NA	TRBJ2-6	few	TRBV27	TGTGCCAGCAGTCCCCTATTGACAACCACAGGCTCTGGGGCCAACGTCCTGACTTTC	CASSPLLTTTGSGANVLTF
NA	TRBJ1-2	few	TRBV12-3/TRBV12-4	TGTGCCATCCCCACAAGAGGTTCTTATGGCTACACCTTC	CAIPTRGSYGYTF
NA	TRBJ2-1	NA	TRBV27	TGTGCCAGCAGTTTATGGGGTCTTGAGCAGTTCTTC	CASSLWGLEQFF
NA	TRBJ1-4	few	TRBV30	TGTGCCTGGAGACAGGACTTTAATGAAAAACTGTTTTTT	CAWRQDFNEKLFF
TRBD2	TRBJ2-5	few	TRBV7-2	TGTGCCAGCAGCTTAGGAGCGGGGGGGCGCCCGGAGACCCAGTACTTC	CASSLGAGGRPETQYF
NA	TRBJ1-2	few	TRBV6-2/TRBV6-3	TGTGCCAGCAGTTACCGGGGAACCCGAAGCTATGGCTACACCTTC	CASSYRGTRSYGYTF
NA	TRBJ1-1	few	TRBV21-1	TGTGCCAGCAGCAAAGGTGACTCCGGGACAGGGGAGTTTATGAACACTGAAGCTTTCTTT	CASSKGDSGTGEFMNTEAFF
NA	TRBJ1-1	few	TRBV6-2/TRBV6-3	TGTGCCAGCAGTTACATGGGGGCCACTGAAGCTTTCTTT	CASSYMGATEAFF
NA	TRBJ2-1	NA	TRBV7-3	TGTGCCAGCAGCACAGGGGGGGCTGGCTCCTACAATGAGCAGTTCTTC	CASSTGGAGSYNEQFF
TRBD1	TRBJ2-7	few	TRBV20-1	TGCAGTGCTAGAGACCAAGTTCGGGGACAGGAACCCTACGAGCAGTACTTC	CSARDQVRGQEPYEQYF
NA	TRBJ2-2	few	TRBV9	TGTGCCAGCAGCGTTTACTCGAACACCGGGGAGCTGTTTTTT	CASSVYSNTGELFF
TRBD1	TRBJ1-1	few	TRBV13	TGTGCCAGCAGCTCCCGGGACAGACACACTGAAGCTTTCTTT	CASSSRDRHTEAFF
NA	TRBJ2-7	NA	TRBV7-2	TGTGCCAGCAGGGGGGGGGGCTCGAGTGAGCAGTACTTC	CASRGGGSSEQYF
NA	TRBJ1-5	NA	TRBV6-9	TGTGCCAGCGGTTATTGGGTTCTAGGGTGCAATCAGCCCCAGCATTTT	CASGYWVLGCNQPQHF
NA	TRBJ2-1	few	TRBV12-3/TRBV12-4	TGTGCCAGCAGGGGAGACAGGAAGTGGTCCTACAATGAGCAGTTCTTC	CASRGDRKWSYNEQFF
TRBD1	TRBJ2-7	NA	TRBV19	TGTGCCAGTAGTATAGCGACAGGGTTCTCCTACGAGCAGTACTTC	CASSIATGFSYEQYF
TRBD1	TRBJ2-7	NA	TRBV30	TGTGCCTGGGCCGGGACAGATAGCTCCTACGAGCAGTACTTC	CAWAGTDSSYEQYF
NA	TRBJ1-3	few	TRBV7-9	TGTGCCAGCAGCCCCTGGGAACTTGGAAACACCATATATTTT	CASSPWELGNTIYF
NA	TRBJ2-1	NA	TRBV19	TGTGCCAGTAGTATCGGGACACCTAATGAGCAGTTCTTC	CASSIGTPNEQFF
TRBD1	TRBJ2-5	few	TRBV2	TGTGCCAGCAGTTCCATCCTTGAGGGACAGCAAGAGACCCAGTACTTC	CASSSILEGQQETQYF
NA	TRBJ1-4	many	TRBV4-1	TGCGCCAGCAGCCAAGATACAAGACCGGAAAAACTGTTTTTT	CASSQDTRPEKLFF
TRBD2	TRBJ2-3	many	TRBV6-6	TGTGCCAGCAGTTACTCCCTAGCGGAGACAGATACGCAGTATTTT	CASSYSLAETDTQYF
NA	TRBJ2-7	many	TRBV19	TGTGCCAGTAGTGGAACCCGCCGGGAGAACGAGCAGTACTTC	CASSGTRRENEQYF
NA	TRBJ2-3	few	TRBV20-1	TGCAGTGCTAGAGATCGGAACCTAAATAGATATTTT	CSARDRNLNRYF
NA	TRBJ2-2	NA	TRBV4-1	TGCGCCAGCAGCCAACCGTCTGTTCCGGGAACCGGGGAGCTGTTTTTT	CASSQPSVPGTGELFF
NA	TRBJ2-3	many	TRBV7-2	TGTGCCAGCAGCTTAGAGGGACTTCAATCCACAGATACGCAGTATTTT	CASSLEGLQSTDTQYF
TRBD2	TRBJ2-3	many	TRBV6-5	TGTGCCAGCAGTTACTCGAGTCTAGCGGGGGGCACAGATACGCAGTATTTT	CASSYSSLAGGTDTQYF
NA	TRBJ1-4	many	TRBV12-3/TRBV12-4	TGTGCCAGCAGTTTAAGGGTCAGGGCGGTTGAAAAACTGTTTTTT	CASSLRVRAVEKLFF
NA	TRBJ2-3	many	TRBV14	TGTGCCAGCAGCCAAGCGGAGTCTAGCACAGATACGCAGTATTTT	CASSQAESSTDTQYF
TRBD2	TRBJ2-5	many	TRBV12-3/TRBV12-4	TGTGCCAGCAGTCCAACTAGCGGGGGGGCGACGACCCAGTACTTC	CASSPTSGGATTQYF
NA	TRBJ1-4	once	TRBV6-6	NA	CASSQWGVGINKKPFF
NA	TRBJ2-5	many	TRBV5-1	TGCGCCAGCAGCTTAGGACAGTTAGGGGAAGAGACCCAGTACTTC	CASSLGQLGEETQYF
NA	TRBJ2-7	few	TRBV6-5	TGTGCCAGCAGTACTTCAGGGAGGTACGAGCAGTACTTC	CASSTSGRYEQYF
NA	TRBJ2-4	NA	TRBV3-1	TGTACCAGCAGCCAAATATCGGGACGAACCAAAAACATTCAGTACTTC	CTSSQISGRTKNIQYF
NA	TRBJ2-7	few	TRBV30	TGTGCCTGGGCCCTGGGAAGTACCTACGAGCAGTACTTC	CAWALGSTYEQYF
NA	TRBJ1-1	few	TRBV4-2	TGTGCCAGCAGCCAAGATTCCCAAGGGGACCGGAACACTGAAGCTTTCTTT	CASSQDSQGDRNTEAFF